This TCR beta chain was captured by sequencing in a study of T-cell reconstitution after alpha-beta-depleted transplantation in children. In this sample, this clonotype turned up a few times. Germline loops: CDR1 KGHDR, CDR2 SFDVKD. V lost 5 bases to trimming and J lost 2 bases; unmatched junction nucleotides: 7. The CDR3 spans 15 residues. Using unique molecular identifiers, the investigators prepared the TCRbeta library. TCRdb analysed the PCR reads with MiXCR anew, one entry per CDR3 protein. The table shows about 270,000 distinct CDR3 sequences, with 9.5% to 10% occurring only once. This chain connects TRBV24-1 to TRBJ1-2; 7 bases are a match to TRBD1. The sample in question was PBMCs from the stem cell graft donor, obtained from the stem cell graft. The receptor was isolated from a human donor who donated a stem cell graft to a child with SCID. CDR3: CATSGHQGQNYGYTF. For the CDR3, the DNA is TGTGCCACCAGTGGTCACCAGGGACAGAACTATGGCTACACCTTC.